Given below is one T cell receptor beta chain in context. At least ten counts were recorded for this clonotype. Its antigen remains undetermined. Base qualities were left out, and no much larger clone turns up one base away. This sample stems from a study of spatial heterogeneity in lung cancer (dated 2019 in TCRdb). Regarding the complete study: Donors were over 60 patients with early-stage, untreated non-small cell lung cancer from the lung TRACERx cohort. Follow-up PBMC samples were sequenced whenever the samples were available, and the median time to follow-up was two to three years after resection. Beta-chain transcripts were consistently detected in greater numbers than alpha-chain transcripts, which likely reflects a higher abundance of beta-chain transcripts. In the raw uncorrected reads, each unique combination of TCR and UMI appeared more than ten times on average. In non-small cell lung cancer, the study made a quantitative comparison of TCR alpha and beta repertoires among multiple tumor regions, matched nontumor lung and blood. Nonsynonymous mutation counts, determined by whole-exome sequencing of tumor tissue, were related to TCR repertoire features. Both alpha and beta chains were TCR-sequenced in 220 or so tumor regions, 64 matched nontumor lung samples and 56 PBMC samples obtained at surgery.

Libraries were made using 5' RACE. The run used a NextSeq 500. To allow correction of PCR and sequencing errors, the TCR library protocol tagged every TCR cDNA molecule with a unique molecular identifier. The authors' pipeline ran thus. TCR identification, UMI-based error correction and CDR3 extraction were all carried out with Decombinator tools. TCRs above a frequency of 2 per 1,000, corresponding to the top 1% of the tumor frequency distribution, were defined as expanded. Each repertoire was subsampled 100 times to 5,000 TCRs, after which Renyi diversity was computed with the R vegan package. CDR3 similarity networks were constructed using string-kernel similarity of amino acid triplets, with links drawn between CDR3s whose pairwise similarity was above 0.82. TCRdb ran its own pipeline on the public reads, namely fastp trimming at Q25 and MiXCR clone calling, and kept in-frame beta chains. One record per CDR3 amino acid sequence lists the most common genes and DNA. In this record, the V and J calls reflect TCRdb's handling and not the investigators' own analysis. The sample contains 8,500 to 14,000 distinct CDR3 sequences, around a tenth of them found a single time. Around 35% of the sample is in the top ten clones.

At the junction V is shortened by 10 bases and J by 4 bases, with 16 bases in between. From cysteine to phenylalanine, the CDR3 is 14 amino acids long. CDR3 DNA is the only sequence kept; it has 42 bases, read in frame from the first base. From a lookup of the germline V gene, CDR1 and CDR2 are WSHSY and SAAADI. Results and caveats for the whole study, not just this receptor: Ubiquitous expanded tumor TCRs were detected in blood more often at tumor resection than at routine follow-up. Comparisons of baseline and follow-up blood repertoires included only approximately 14 patients. Confirming at a functional level the hypothesis that regional TCRs recognize regional mutations was considered to require additional single-cell paired TCR alpha and beta sequencing.

Per the publication, the time point label means: blood at routine non-recurrence follow-up after resection. TCR sequencing used whole RNA extracted from tumor and nontumor lung tissue, or from cryopreserved PBMC samples, without cell sorting. A patient was chosen for TCR sequencing only when enough RNA was available from at least two tumor regions. This clonotype originated in a female donor with early-stage non-small cell lung cancer. The V and J genes are TRBV10-2 and TRBJ2-2; possibly the D gene is TRBD2, per 6 matching bases. The sequencing used PBMCs, collected at follow-up. The CDR3 protein is CATGLEGRTGELFF. The nucleotide sequence is TGCGCCACCGGACTGGAGGGCCGCACCGGGGAGCTGTTTTTT.